Sequencing of this T cell receptor beta chain was carried out in a study of PD-L1 blockade in urothelial cancer. Sequencing was performed with immunoSEQ multiplex PCR; in TCRdb, only in-frame clones are kept and a portion is missing. In the table there are roughly 60,000 clones, roughly 87% of which are singletons. Overall study results and limits: Patients who had durable benefit saw their tumor-associated blood clones expand more at 3 weeks.

V dropped 4 bases and J dropped 4; count of bases not matched to a gene: 6. Germline lookup yields CDR1 SGHNT and CDR2 YYREEE (reference sequence). The CDR3 spans 15 residues. Turning to this clone: Its target is not known.

The TCR originated in a man between 65 and 79 years old with urothelial cancer. The chain employs TRBV5-4 and TRBJ2-5, with 11 bases matching TRBD1. The sequences come from PBMCs, collected around atezolizumab (anti-PD-L1) treatment. The CDR3 sequence is CASSRGQGARETQYF. The CDR3 DNA sequence: TGTGCCAGCAGCCGAGGACAGGGGGCACGAGAGACCCAGTACTTC.